What follows are 29 T cell receptor beta chains derived from one specimen sequenced in a study of post-analysis software for immune sequencing data. Whole-study findings and limits: The study found TRBV5-6, TRBV5-1 and TRBV20-1 among five TRBV segments more frequent in patients than controls.

These TCRs are of unknown antigen specificity. Prepared TCR beta cDNA libraries contained unique molecular identifiers. TCRdb ran MiXCR on the PCR reads and lists one entry per CDR3 protein. The sample lists about 770,000 distinct CDR3 sequences, about 43% occurring once. Sequencing was done on a sample of blood. The receptors were sampled from a girl aged 10-17 years with multiple sclerosis.

The chain combines TRBV28 with TRBJ1-1, with D perhaps TRBD1 (5 bases). Trimming removed 7 bases from V and 3 bases from J, with 9 bases in between. In germline, CDR1 is MDHEN, CDR2 SYDVKM. The CDR3 covers 12 residues. DNA of the CDR3: TGTGCCAGCACCCTGGGGGACACTGAAGCTTTCTTT. Protein: CASTLGDTEAFF.

The chain employs TRBV25-1 and TRBJ1-4; 7 nucleotides agree with TRBD1. After removal of 1 base from V and 8 bases from J, the junction contained 13 bases not matched to a gene. The CDR3 runs to 17 residues. Germline CDR1 is MGHDK and CDR2 is SYGVNS. The CDR3 bases are TGTGCCAGCAGTGAATTTTTTGGTGAGGGGGCAAGGGAAAAACTGTTTTTT. It yields the protein CASSEFFGEGAREKLFF. Full variable domain (outside the CDR3, taken from reference TRBV25-1 and TRBJ1-4): EADIYQTPRYLVIGTGKKITLECSQTMGHDKMYWYQQDPGMELHLIHYSYGVNSTEKGDLSSESTVSRIRTEHFPLTLESARPSHTSQYLCASSEFFGEGAREKLFFGSGTQLSVL.

J is TRBJ1-1 and V is TRBV20-1, with TRBD1 matching over 7 bases. Per the germline V gene, CDR1 is DFQATT and CDR2 is SNEGSKA (reference sequence). V shed 3 bases, J shed 4 bases, and the junction held 5 bases outside the gene matches. This CDR3 comprises 13 residues. CDR3 DNA sequence: TGCAGTGCTAGTGTCTCAGGGGGCACTGAAGCTTTCTTT. The encoded protein is CSASVSGGTEAFF.

This chain connects TRBV6-2 or TRBV6-3 to TRBJ1-5, with D perhaps TRBD1 (5 bases). The CDR3 is 20 amino acids. Germline V CDR1 and CDR2: MNHEY, SVGEGT. Trimming stripped 1 base from V and 0 bases from J, with 22 bases between. The CDR3 DNA reads as TGTGCCAGCAGTTACTTGAGGCCGGGACCCGTGACCTCTAGCAATCAGCCCCAGCATTTT. Amino acids: CASSYLRPGPVTSSNQPQHF.

As regards this clonotype: Sequence at one end of the junction differs from germline and may be a read error. This chain uses TRBV5-5 with TRBJ2-3; 10 nucleotides align to TRBD2. Germline assignment: CDR1 SGHKS and CDR2 YYEKEE (reference sequence). The CDR3 covers 19 residues. CDR3 residues: CTSSLVFRGLAYGTDTQYF. The CDR3 DNA reads TGTACCAGCAGCTTGGTGTTTAGGGGACTAGCGTACGGCACAGATACGCAGTATTTT.

The V call is TRBV20-1, the J call TRBJ2-5, with D perhaps matching TRBD1 (6 bases). Germline CDR1 DFQATT, CDR2 SNEGSKA (reference sequence). Trimming pared 2 bases from V and 5 bases from J, leaving 21 bases between. The CDR3 covers 16 residues. CDR3 residues: CSARRVDQGWRETQYF. CDR3 in DNA: TGCAGTGCTAGAAGGGTGGACCAGGGGTGGAGGGAGACCCAGTACTTC.

In this sample, this clonotype turned up a few times. This rearrangement joins TRBV29-1 to TRBJ2-3; 10 positions agree with TRBD2. Germline V CDR1 and CDR2: SQVTM, ANQGSEA. This CDR3 has 15 residues. The V segment lost 6 bases and the J segment 0 bases; nucleotides outside the gene matches: 6. CDR3 bases: TGCAGCGTGGGACCGACTAGCGGGAGCACAGATACGCAGTATTTT. Translating it yields CSVGPTSGSTDTQYF.

This sequence joins TRBV5-1 and TRBJ2-7; the D gene could be TRBD1 or TRBD2 (5 bases each). V was clipped by 6 bases and J by 2 bases, with 24 bases between them. The CDR3 is made up of 17 amino acids. Germline assignment: CDR1 SGHRS and CDR2 YFSETQ. The CDR3 bases are TGCGCCAGCAACCCTTTAAGTGGGGGAGAGAATACCTACGAGCAGTACTTC. This encodes CASNPLSGGENTYEQYF.

The V gene is TRBV12-3 or TRBV12-4, the J gene TRBJ1-2; maybe TRBD1 (5 bases). The CDR3 loop spans 16 amino acids. Trimming cost V 6 bases and J 4 bases, with 21 bases left between them. The CDR3 protein is CASSLGNTGTVYGYTF. The CDR3 DNA sequence: TGTGCCAGCAGCCTGGGGAATACCGGGACGGTCTATGGCTACACCTTC.

This clonotype was detected only a few times. The chain is built from TRBV28 and TRBJ2-6; no definite D call. Germline V lookup: CDR1 MDHEN, CDR2 SYDVKM. The germline V and J ends were trimmed by 1 base and 2 bases, with 9 bases remaining between them. The CDR3 is 16 residues long. The CDR3 sequence is CASSLYSPTGANVLTF. For the CDR3, the DNA is TGTGCCAGCAGTTTATATTCCCCCACTGGGGCCAACGTCCTGACTTTC.

The sample holds one count of this clonotype. The V gene is TRBV7-8, the J gene TRBJ2-4; no clear D. The V gene's germline CDR1 is SGHVS and CDR2 FQNEAQ. The CDR3 has 17 residues. The V and J ends lost 4 bases and 0 bases respectively, with 16 bases between them. CDR3 in amino acids: CASSSIDGFLAKNIQYF. CDR3 DNA sequence: TGTGCCAGCAGCTCCATCGACGGATTTCTAGCCAAAAACATTCAGTACTTC.

The chain has TRBV4-1 and TRBJ2-7; 10 nucleotides line up with TRBD2. The CDR3 runs to 16 residues. V lost 0 bases and J lost 4; bases outside the gene matches: 6. Germline V gene sequence: CDR1 MGHRA, CDR2 YSYEKL. CDR3 loop: CASSQDRASGRYEQYF. The CDR3 DNA reads as TGCGCCAGCAGCCAAGATCGGGCTAGCGGGAGATACGAGCAGTACTTC.

This clonotype was recorded once. V usage is TRBV20-1 and J usage is TRBJ2-3; 7 nucleotides agree with TRBD1. Germline V lookup: CDR1 DFQATT, CDR2 SNEGSKA (reference sequence). V dropped 7 bases and J dropped 4; count of bases not matched to a gene: 8. This CDR3 is built from 13 residues. CDR3 nucleotide sequence: TGCAGTGGAGAGACAGGGTTTTCAGATACGCAGTATTTT. Amino acid sequence: CSGETGFSDTQYF.

The V and J genes are TRBV7-9 and TRBJ2-7; D possibly corresponds to TRBD2 (6 bases). Judging by the DNA end, TRBJ2-5 fits better; the J call may be wrong. Germline loops: CDR1 SEHNR, CDR2 FQNEAQ (reference sequence). The CDR3 covers 14 residues. CDR3 protein: CASSLSTSLETQYF. DNA of the CDR3: TGTGCCAGCAGCTTAAGTACTAGCCTGGAGACCCAGTACTTC.

The J gene is TRBJ2-1, the V gene TRBV15; TRBD2 matches 9 bases. V gave up 3 bases and J gave up 6 bases; unmatched junction bases: 12. Germline V gene lookup returns CDR1 LNHNV and CDR2 YYDKDF (reference sequence). The CDR3 runs to 17 residues. The CDR3 reads CATSRSLAGNRGNEQFF. For the CDR3, the DNA is TGTGCCACCAGCAGGTCTCTAGCGGGAAATCGGGGCAATGAGCAGTTCTTC. Together with reference TRBV15 and TRBJ2-1, the CDR3 gives the full variable domain: DAMVIQNPRYQVTQFGKPVTLSCSQTLNHNVMYWYQQKSSQAPKLLFHYYDKDFNNEADTPDNFQSRRPNTSFCFLDIRSPGLGDTAMYLCATSRSLAGNRGNEQFFGPGTRLTVL.

This clonotype was counted only a few times. CDR3: CSVVWTEYSGANVLTF. In nucleotides, the CDR3 is TGCAGCGTCGTCTGGACAGAATACTCTGGGGCCAACGTCCTGACTTTC. This chain links TRBV29-1 with TRBJ2-6, with D tentatively TRBD1 (6 bases). The CDR3 loop spans 16 amino acids. The germline V gene has CDR1 SQVTM and CDR2 ANQGSEA. Trimming removed 6 bases from V and 0 bases from J, with 15 bases in between.

The CDR3 DNA reads TGTGCCAGCAGCCCCTATCGGGAGGGGGCCCAGTACTTC. It specifies CASSPYREGAQYF. This chain joins TRBV3-1 and TRBJ2-5, with TRBD2 matching over 8 bases. Germline CDR1 and CDR2: LGHDT and YNNKEL (reference sequence). The CDR3 runs 13 residues. The V gene end was trimmed by 4 bases and the J gene end by 9 bases; junction bases not matched to a gene: 7.

The CDR3 spells CASRRRQRNNEQFF. In DNA form, the CDR3 reads TGTGCCAGCAGGCGGCGGCAGCGCAACAATGAGCAGTTCTTC. This rearrangement joins TRBV12-3 or TRBV12-4 to TRBJ2-1, with unresolved D. CDR3 length: 14 residues. V lost 6 bases and J 5 bases, leaving 14 bases between the germline ends.

This clonotype has only a few counts. The chain is built from TRBV15 and TRBJ1-6, with 7 bases lining up with TRBD1. The CDR3 length is 16 residues. Germline V gene data show CDR1 as LNHNV and CDR2 as YYDKDF (reference sequence). J lost 7 bases, V lost 1 base, and 7 bases had no gene match. DNA for the CDR3: TGTGCCACCAGCAGAGTCACAGGGGCACAGAATTCACCCCTCCACTTT. Its translation is CATSRVTGAQNSPLHF.

The chain links TRBV9 to TRBJ2-7, with 8 bases aligning to TRBD2. Germline CDR1 and CDR2: SGDLS and YYNGEE. This CDR3 comprises 15 residues. The ends lost 0 bases at V and 5 bases at J; junction bases unmatched: 7. The CDR3, as DNA: TGTGCCAGCAGCGTAGATTCGGGAGGGCCGGACGAGCAGTACTTC. This codes for CASSVDSGGPDEQYF.

The chain couples TRBV7-9 to TRBJ2-7; 9 bases agree with TRBD2. The DNA end is more similar to TRBJ2-5, so the J call may be wrong. CDR1 SEHNR and CDR2 FQNEAQ come from the germline V gene (reference sequence). The CDR3 loop spans 15 amino acids. The CDR3 region has the DNA TGTGCCAGCAGCCCTCCGGGACTAGCTCCGGGGACCCAGTACTTC. Encoded protein: CASSPPGLAPGTQYF.

This clonotype was seen a few times. The chain recombines TRBV20-1 with TRBJ1-5; D unclear. Deletions cut 6 bases from V and 4 bases from J, with 13 bases between. The length of the CDR3 is 13 residues. The germline gives CDR1 DFQATT, CDR2 SNEGSKA (reference sequence). The chain's CDR3 is CSAFRDPNQPQHF. CDR3 nucleotide sequence: TGCAGTGCCTTTAGGGATCCTAATCAGCCCCAGCATTTT.

V gene TRBV12-3 or TRBV12-4 combines with J gene TRBJ2-1; a weak D match, TRBD2 (7 bases). Trimming took off 3 bases at V and 6 bases at J, with 9 bases between the two ends. CDR3 length: 13 residues. The CDR3 region is CASSFRGANEQFF. The CDR3 bases are TGTGCCAGCAGTTTTCGGGGGGCCAATGAGCAGTTCTTC.

On this clonotype itself: This CDR3 is missing its conserved last phenylalanine or tryptophan, likely due to a read error. The CDR3: CASSFGGLTYEQYS. The CDR3 DNA is TGTGCCAGCAGTTTTGGGGGGCTTACCTACGAGCAGTACTCC. The rearrangement uses TRBV12-3 or TRBV12-4 and TRBJ2-7; D possibly uses TRBD1 or TRBD2 (6 bases each). V was trimmed by 3 bases and J by 2 bases, leaving 11 bases between them. This CDR3 comprises 14 residues.

This clonotype was seen more than once but under ten times. The chain joins TRBV20-1 to TRBJ2-7, with 7 bases aligning to TRBD1. CDR3 length: 15 residues. Germline V CDR1 and CDR2: DFQATT, SNEGSKA (reference sequence). After removal of 0 bases from V and 2 bases from J, the junction contained 7 bases not matched to a gene. In nucleotides, the CDR3 is TGCAGTGCTAGAGATCTGGGACAGACTGCCTACGAGCAGTACTTC. Translation gives CSARDLGQTAYEQYF.

J is TRBJ2-5 and V is TRBV11-1; TRBD1 matches 7 bases. The assigned J gene may be wrong: the sequence end matches TRBJ2-7 better. CDR3 size: 21 residues. The V gene's germline CDR1 is SGHAT and CDR2 FQDESV (reference sequence). CDR3 coding DNA: TGTGCCAGCAGCTTAGAGTTCTTTTCGGGACACGATTTCACAGGGGTTTACGAGCAGTACTTC. It specifies CASSLEFFSGHDFTGVYEQYF.

The gene calls are TRBV6-4 and TRBJ1-5, with D unclear. The CDR3 covers 14 residues. Trimming removed 3 bases at V and 1 base at J, with 7 bases between. Per the germline V gene, CDR1 is MRHNA and CDR2 is SNTAGT. The CDR3, as DNA: TGTGCCAGCAGTGAGATCGGCAGCAATCAGCCCCAGCATTTT. Translating gives CASSEIGSNQPQHF.

This clonotype has just a few counts. The CDR3 loop is CASRSGLAGFHEQYF. The CDR3, as DNA: TGTGCCAGCAGATCCGGGCTAGCGGGATTCCACGAGCAGTACTTC. This chain uses TRBV3-1 with TRBJ2-5; 9 bases fit TRBD2. The better agreement between TRBJ2-7 and the DNA end casts doubt on the J call. CDR3 length: 15 amino acids. Germline lookup yields CDR1 LGHDT and CDR2 YNNKEL (reference sequence).

This chain joins TRBV24-1 and TRBJ2-1, with 9 bases fitting TRBD2. CDR1 is KGHDR, CDR2 SFDVKD, per germline. Losses at the gene ends were 2 bases for V and 2 bases for J; bases not matched to a gene: 9. The length of the CDR3 is 18 residues. The CDR3 coding sequence is TGTGCCACCAGTGATTCCACCAGCGGGAGGTCAACCTACAATGAGCAGTTCTTC. It codes for CATSDSTSGRSTYNEQFF.